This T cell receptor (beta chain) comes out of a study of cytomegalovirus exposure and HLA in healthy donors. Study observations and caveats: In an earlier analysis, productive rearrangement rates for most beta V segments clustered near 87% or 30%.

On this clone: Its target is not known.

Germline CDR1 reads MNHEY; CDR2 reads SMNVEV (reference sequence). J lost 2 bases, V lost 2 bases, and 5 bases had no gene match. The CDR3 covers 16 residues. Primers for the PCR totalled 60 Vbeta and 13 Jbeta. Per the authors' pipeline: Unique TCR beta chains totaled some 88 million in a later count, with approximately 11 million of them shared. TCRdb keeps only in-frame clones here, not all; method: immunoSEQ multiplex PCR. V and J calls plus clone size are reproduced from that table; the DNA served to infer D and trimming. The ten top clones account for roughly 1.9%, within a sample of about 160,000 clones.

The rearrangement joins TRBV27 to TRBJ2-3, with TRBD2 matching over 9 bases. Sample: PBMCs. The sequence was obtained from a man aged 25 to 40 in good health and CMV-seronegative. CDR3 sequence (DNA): TGTGCCAGCAGTTTAGGGGCTAGCGGGAACACAGATACGCAGTATTTT. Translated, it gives CASSLGASGNTDTQYF.